This T cell receptor (beta chain) was observed in a study of blood T cell repertoires in COVID-19. Study information: Acute and convalescent COVID-19 samples came from the United States, Italy and Spain. From T cells, B-cell-depleted T cells, or PBMCs came the material, which was cDNA or gDNA.

This clone was picked up a small number of times. Assay: immunoSEQ multiplex PCR; the TCRdb copy retains only in-frame clones and omits some. The repertoire consists of roughly 180,000 clones, with 85% to 90% occurring once and the leading ten covering around 20%. The V gene lost 3 bases and the J gene lost 6 bases, with 21 bases spanning the gap. CDR3 length: 17 residues. Germline V gene lookup returns CDR1 MNHEY and CDR2 SMNVEV (reference sequence). The sequence was obtained from a man aged 65 to 85 with active or convalescent COVID-19. Sequencing input: peripheral blood. The chain links TRBV27 to TRBJ2-1; D is undetermined. CDR3 in amino acids: CASSFRNRPYLGNEQFF. CDR3 nucleotide sequence: TGTGCCAGCAGTTTCAGAAACAGACCCTACCTGGGCAATGAGCAGTTCTTC.